The clone carrying this T cell receptor beta chain was found many times. What it binds is unknown. Unique molecular identifiers were used to barcode this TCRbeta library. MiXCR, applied by TCRdb to the PCR reads, yields one record per CDR3 protein. Altogether 700,000 to 950,000 distinct CDR3 sequences are present, 15% to 20% being singletons, with the ten largest covering about 4.6%. This sample was included in a study of T-cell reconstitution after alpha-beta-depleted transplantation in children. Trimming left V 4 bases short and J 0 bases short, with 10 bases between. The CDR3 length is 15 residues. Germline CDR1 reads MNHEY; CDR2 reads SMNVEV (reference sequence). The study, taken as a whole, reports: In some patients, recipient T cells and intrathymic progenitors surviving conditioning explained high day-60 diversity. In patients about two months after transplant, alpha-beta T cells reportedly arose from several hundred expanded graft clones. It was newly produced T cells that mostly accounted for T-cell counts and diversity one year after transplant.

The rearrangement uses TRBV27 and TRBJ2-1; D not resolved. The sequence was obtained from a male patient under 18 who had a stem cell transplant for acute lymphoblastic leukemia, so the T cells may come from the graft donor. Material: PBMCs, mostly from graft donor cells, obtained 360 days after TCRalphabeta/CD19-depleted stem cell transplant. As DNA, the CDR3 is TGTGCCAGCAGTTGGATACACCGCTCCTACAATGAGCAGTTCTTC. Its translation is CASSWIHRSYNEQFF.